This is a list of T cell receptor beta chains from one sample in a study of spatial heterogeneity in lung cancer. TCRdb re-analysed the 5' RACE reads in MiXCR, keeping a single row per CDR3 protein. The data show over 14,000 distinct CDR3 sequences, with less than 9.5% seen just once and 8.9% held by the top ten. This material consisted of lung tumor tissue, taken at surgery. The receptor source for this set is a male donor with early-stage non-small cell lung cancer. Each CDR3 is given with its conserved first and last residue. D genes are given only for firm matches. The listing skips clone size in some rows; elsewhere it reads once, few, many or a size class.

J gene | clone size | V gene | D gene | CDR3 DNA | CDR3 protein
TRBJ1-5 | NA | TRBV12-3/TRBV12-4 | TRBD1 | TGTGCCAGCAGGGGACAGGGCCTCAATCAGCCCCAGCATTTT | CASRGQGLNQPQHF
TRBJ2-3 | many | TRBV3-1 | TRBD2 | TGTGCCAGCAGTCTTACTAGCGGGAGGGTGGTGGATACGCAGTATTTT | CASSLTSGRVVDTQYF
TRBJ2-4 | few | TRBV18 | NA | TGTGCCAGCTCACCCCCCACTGTGAAAAACATTCAGTACTTC | CASSPPTVKNIQYF
TRBJ1-1 | few | TRBV5-1 | NA | TGCGCCAGCAGCTTGAGGGGCCCGGGGAACACTGAAGCTTTCTTT | CASSLRGPGNTEAFF
TRBJ2-3 | medium-sized | TRBV19 | TRBD2 | TGTGCCAGTAATCCGGGACTACGCACAGATACGCAGTATTTT | CASNPGLRTDTQYF
TRBJ1-1 | many | TRBV11-2 | TRBD1 | TGTGCCAGCAGCTTTGGGACAGGTGAAGCTTTCTTT | CASSFGTGEAFF
TRBJ2-1 | NA | TRBV24-1 | NA | TGTGCCACCTGGACGTCCGGCTCCTACAATGAGCAGTTCTTC | CATWTSGSYNEQFF
TRBJ1-5 | many | TRBV6-1 | NA | TGTGCCAGCAGTGGGGGATGGGAGCCCCAGCATTTT | CASSGGWEPQHF
TRBJ2-1 | medium-sized | TRBV11-3 | NA | TGTGCCAGCAGCTCAGACAGGTACAATGAGCAGTTCTTC | CASSSDRYNEQFF
TRBJ1-4 | NA | TRBV27 | NA | TGTGCCAGCGGATCTAGGGAGGAAAAACTGTTTTTT | CASGSREEKLFF
TRBJ1-3 | few | TRBV28 | TRBD1 | TGTGCCAGCAGTTTTCTACAGGGGAGCTCTGGAAACACCATATATTTT | CASSFLQGSSGNTIYF
TRBJ1-1 | NA | TRBV7-2 | NA | TGTGCCAGCAGTCCAGGGGCGAGGGTGAACACTGAAGCTTTCTTT | CASSPGARVNTEAFF
TRBJ1-5 | few | TRBV6-2/TRBV6-3 | NA | TGTGCCAGCAGTTACGCGGGGGGCAACAATCAGCCCCAGCATTTT | CASSYAGGNNQPQHF
TRBJ1-6 | NA | TRBV7-2 | NA | TGTGCCAGCAGAAAAGGGAGGGAAAGCTCCTATAATTCACCCCTCCACTTT | CASRKGRESSYNSPLHF
TRBJ2-1 | NA | TRBV12-3/TRBV12-4 | TRBD2 | TGTGCCAGCAGAACCGGGACTAGCGTAAGCAACAATGAGCAGTTCTTC | CASRTGTSVSNNEQFF
TRBJ2-3 | few | TRBV2 | TRBD1 | TGTGCCAGCAGTGAACCGACAGGGGGCGTTCAGTATTTT | CASSEPTGGVQYF
TRBJ2-7 | many | TRBV19 | NA | TGTGCCAGTAGCTATAGGGGGGTGCAGTACTTC | CASSYRGVQYF
TRBJ2-5 | many | TRBV19 | NA | TGTGCCACCTCGAGATCGCCAGAAGAGACCCAGTACTTC | CATSRSPEETQYF
TRBJ2-1 | few | TRBV20-1 | TRBD2 | TGCAGTGCCCGTCGGCGGGAGCTCAATGAGCAGTTCTTC | CSARRRELNEQFF
TRBJ2-3 | many | TRBV6-1 | TRBD2 | TGTGCCATAGGGACTAGCGGGAGTCCAGATACGCAGTATTTT | CAIGTSGSPDTQYF
TRBJ1-6 | many | TRBV6-5 | NA | TGTGCCAGCAGTCCTTGGGGGGGCTCCCTCCACTTT | CASSPWGGSLHF
TRBJ2-5 | few | TRBV27 | TRBD1 | TGTGCCAGCAGTTTATCAGGGGACAGGACCCAGTACTTC | CASSLSGDRTQYF
TRBJ2-2 | few | TRBV19 | TRBD2 | TGTGCCAGTACCCCGTGGACTAGCGGAAACACCGGGGAGCTGTTTTTT | CASTPWTSGNTGELFF
TRBJ2-1 | NA | TRBV2 | NA | TGTGCCACGGGAAGATTGGGGGAAGGTGAGCAGTTCTTC | CATGRLGEGEQFF
TRBJ2-5 | many | TRBV19 | NA | TGTGCCAGTAGTATCAATCCTTGGGAGACCCAGTACTTC | CASSINPWETQYF
TRBJ1-2 | few | TRBV11-2 | NA | TGTGCCAGCAGCCCCAGGGCATTGAACTATGGCTACACCTTC | CASSPRALNYGYTF
TRBJ1-2 | many | TRBV2 | NA | TGTGCCAGCAGTGGCTCCGACAGGGGCTACACCTTC | CASSGSDRGYTF
TRBJ2-5 | once | TRBV3-1 | TRBD1 | TGTGCCAGCAGCGAAACAGGGGGCCGTGGGGAGACCCAGTACTTC | CASSETGGRGETQYF
TRBJ1-2 | NA | TRBV20-1 | NA | TGCAGTGCTAGAGAGGCGGGGGGCCTCTATGGCTACACCTTC | CSAREAGGLYGYTF
TRBJ2-4 | many | TRBV20-1 | NA | TGCAGTGCTAGAGATTTTGCAGGACAGCAAAACATTCAGTACTTC | CSARDFAGQQNIQYF
TRBJ1-1 | medium-sized | TRBV29-1 | NA | TGCAGCGTTGTGAGACAGTACATGAACACTGAAGCTTTCTTT | CSVVRQYMNTEAFF
TRBJ1-3 | NA | TRBV28 | NA | TGTGCCAGCAGTTTATATCCAGACTCTGGAAACACCATATATTTT | CASSLYPDSGNTIYF
TRBJ2-2 | NA | TRBV18 | NA | TGTGCCAGCTCACCATCCGGGGGCAGTGTCACCGGGGAGCTGTTTTTT | CASSPSGGSVTGELFF
TRBJ2-2 | few | TRBV2 | TRBD2 | TGTGCCAGCGCGGGAGGCCCCGGGGAGCTGTTTTTT | CASAGGPGELFF
TRBJ2-2 | many | TRBV18 | NA | TGTGCCAGCTCACCAAGAAGTAACACCGGGGAGCTGTTTTTT | CASSPRSNTGELFF
TRBJ2-5 | NA | TRBV7-2 | TRBD1 | TGTGCCAGCAGCCAGGACAGGGGAGAGACCCAGTACTTC | CASSQDRGETQYF
TRBJ2-1 | many | TRBV5-1 | NA | TGCGCCAGCAGCTCCTTGACCCTGGGGGGAGAACGGGCCTACAATGAGCAGTTCTTC | CASSSLTLGGERAYNEQFF
TRBJ1-1 | many | TRBV7-9 | NA | TGTGCCAGCAGCTTAGGTTACACGACAGTGAACACTGAAGCTTTCTTT | CASSLGYTTVNTEAFF
TRBJ2-1 | many | TRBV5-5 | TRBD2 | TGTGCCAGCAGCCTAGACGGGACTAGCTACAATGAGCAGTTCTTC | CASSLDGTSYNEQFF
TRBJ1-1 | NA | TRBV27 | NA | TGTGCCAGCCGGAGGGCCAGGGACACTGAAGCTTTCTTT | CASRRARDTEAFF
TRBJ2-5 | medium-sized | TRBV19 | NA | TGTGCCAGTAGAAGGTCCTGGGGCTACCAAGAGACCCAGTACTTC | CASRRSWGYQETQYF
TRBJ2-2 | many | TRBV29-1 | NA | TGCAGCGTTGGACGGGGGAACACCGGGGAGCTGTTTTTT | CSVGRGNTGELFF
TRBJ2-3 | NA | TRBV20-1 | NA | TGCAGTGCTACGGCCGGAACGGGGGAAGCGCAGTATTTT | CSATAGTGEAQYF
TRBJ2-2 | many | TRBV3-1 | NA | TGTGCCAGCAGCCAATTCCGTCAATACACCGGGGAGCTGTTTTTT | CASSQFRQYTGELFF
TRBJ1-3 | many | TRBV2 | NA | TGTGCCAGCAGTGGCCACCGTCTCGTTGGAAACACCATATATTTT | CASSGHRLVGNTIYF
TRBJ2-1 | many | TRBV5-1 | NA | TGCGCCAGCAGCTTGGAGGGATATCAATACAATGAGCAGTTCTTC | CASSLEGYQYNEQFF
TRBJ2-6 | few | TRBV4-3 | TRBD1 | TGCGCCAGCAGCCAAGATGTAGGCCGGGACAGCCTGTTCTCTGGGGCCAACGTCCTGACTTTC | CASSQDVGRDSLFSGANVLTF
TRBJ1-3 | few | TRBV9 | NA | TGTGCCAGCAGCGAAGGGACAACAGGAAACACCATATATTTT | CASSEGTTGNTIYF
TRBJ2-5 | medium-sized | TRBV24-1 | TRBD1 | TGTGCCACCAGTAGCACCGGGACAGGGGGCGCAGAGACCCAGTACTTC | CATSSTGTGGAETQYF
TRBJ1-1 | few | TRBV19 | NA | TGTGCCAGTAGGGAACCTGGACAAGCGAACACTGAAGCTTTCTTT | CASREPGQANTEAFF
TRBJ2-2 | many | TRBV6-6 | TRBD1 | TGTGCCAGCAGTTACACAGGGGGCCGCACCGGGGAGCTGTTTTTT | CASSYTGGRTGELFF
TRBJ1-5 | NA | TRBV6-5 | NA | TGTGCCAGCAGCCCGATCCCGTGGAATCAGCCCCAGCATTTT | CASSPIPWNQPQHF
TRBJ1-2 | large | TRBV7-8 | TRBD1 | TGTGCCAGCAGCTCAACTCCGGGACAGGGAGGCTACACCTTC | CASSSTPGQGGYTF